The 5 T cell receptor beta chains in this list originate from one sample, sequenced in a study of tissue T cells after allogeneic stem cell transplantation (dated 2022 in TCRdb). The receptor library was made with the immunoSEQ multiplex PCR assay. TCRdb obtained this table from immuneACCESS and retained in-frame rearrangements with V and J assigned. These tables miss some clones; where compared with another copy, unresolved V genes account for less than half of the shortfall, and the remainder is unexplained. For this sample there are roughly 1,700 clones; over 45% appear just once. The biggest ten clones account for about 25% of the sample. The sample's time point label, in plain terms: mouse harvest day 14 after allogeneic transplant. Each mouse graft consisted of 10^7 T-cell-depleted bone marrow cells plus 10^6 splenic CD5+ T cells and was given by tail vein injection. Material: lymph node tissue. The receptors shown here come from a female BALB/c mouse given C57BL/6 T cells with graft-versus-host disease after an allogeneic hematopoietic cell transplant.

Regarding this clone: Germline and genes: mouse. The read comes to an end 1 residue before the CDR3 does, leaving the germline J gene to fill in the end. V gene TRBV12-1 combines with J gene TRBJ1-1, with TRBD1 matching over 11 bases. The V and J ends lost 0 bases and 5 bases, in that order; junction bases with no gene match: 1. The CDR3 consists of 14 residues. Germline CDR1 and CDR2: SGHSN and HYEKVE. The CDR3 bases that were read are TGTGCCAGCTCTCTCGGGACAGGGGGGACAGAAGTCTTC. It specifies CASSLGTGGTEVF. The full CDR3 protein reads CASSLGTGGTEVFF.

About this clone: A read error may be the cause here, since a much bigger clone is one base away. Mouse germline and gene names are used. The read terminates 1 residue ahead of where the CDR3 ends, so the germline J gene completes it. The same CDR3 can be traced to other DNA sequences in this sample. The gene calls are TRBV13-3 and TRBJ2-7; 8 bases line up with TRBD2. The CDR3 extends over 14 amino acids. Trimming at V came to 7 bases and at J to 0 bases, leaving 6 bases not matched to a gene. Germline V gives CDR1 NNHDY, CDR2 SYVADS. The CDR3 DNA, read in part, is TGTGCCAGCGGTGGGGGGGGCAGCTCCTATGAACAGTAC. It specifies CASGGGGSSYEQY. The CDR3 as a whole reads CASGGGGSSYEQYF.

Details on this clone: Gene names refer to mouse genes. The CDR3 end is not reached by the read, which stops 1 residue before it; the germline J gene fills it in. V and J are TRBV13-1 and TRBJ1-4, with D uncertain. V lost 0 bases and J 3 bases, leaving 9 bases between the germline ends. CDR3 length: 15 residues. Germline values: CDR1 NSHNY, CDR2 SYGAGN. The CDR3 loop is CASSDGWGANERLFF. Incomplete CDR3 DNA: TGTGCCAGCAGTGATGGTTGGGGTGCCAACGAAAGATTATTT.

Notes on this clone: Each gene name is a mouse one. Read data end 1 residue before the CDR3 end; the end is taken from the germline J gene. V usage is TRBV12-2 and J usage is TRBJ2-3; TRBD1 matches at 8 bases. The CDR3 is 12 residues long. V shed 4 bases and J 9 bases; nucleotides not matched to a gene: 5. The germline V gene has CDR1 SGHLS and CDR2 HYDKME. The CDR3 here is CASSPGGRTLYF. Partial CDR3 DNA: TGTGCCAGCTCCCCAGGGGGCCGGACGCTGTAT. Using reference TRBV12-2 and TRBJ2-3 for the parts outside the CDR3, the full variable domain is NSGVVQSPRYIIKGKGERSILKCIPISGHLSVAWYQQTQGQELKFFIQHYDKMERDKGNLPSRFSVQQFDDYHSEMNMSALELEDSAVYFCASSPGGRTLYFGSGTRLTVL.

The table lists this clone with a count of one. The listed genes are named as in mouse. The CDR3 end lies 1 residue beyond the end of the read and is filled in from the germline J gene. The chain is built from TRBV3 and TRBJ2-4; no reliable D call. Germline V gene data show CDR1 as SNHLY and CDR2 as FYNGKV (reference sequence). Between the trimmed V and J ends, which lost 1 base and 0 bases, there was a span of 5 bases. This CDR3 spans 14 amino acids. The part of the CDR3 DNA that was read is TGTGCCAGCAGCTTAGGGGGTAGTCAAAACACCTTGTAC. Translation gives CASSLGGSQNTLY. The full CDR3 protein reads CASSLGGSQNTLYF.